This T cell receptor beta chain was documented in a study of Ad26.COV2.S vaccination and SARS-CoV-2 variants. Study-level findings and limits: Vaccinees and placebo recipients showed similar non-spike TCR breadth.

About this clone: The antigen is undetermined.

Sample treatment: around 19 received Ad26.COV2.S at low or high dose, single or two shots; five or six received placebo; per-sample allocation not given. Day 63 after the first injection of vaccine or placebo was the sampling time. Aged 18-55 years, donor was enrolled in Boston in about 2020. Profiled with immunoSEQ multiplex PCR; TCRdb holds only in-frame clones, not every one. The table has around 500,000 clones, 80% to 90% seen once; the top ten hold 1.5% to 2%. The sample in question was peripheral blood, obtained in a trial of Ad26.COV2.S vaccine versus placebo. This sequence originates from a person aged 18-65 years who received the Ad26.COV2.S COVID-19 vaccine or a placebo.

For the CDR3, the DNA is TGTGCCAGCACCTTAAAGGGGTTCGGCTACACCTTC. Translating it yields CASTLKGFGYTF. The chain recombines TRBV12-3 or TRBV12-4 with TRBJ1-2; D may be TRBD1 (5 bases). Trimming left V 7 bases short and J 8 bases short, with 14 bases between. The CDR3 length is 12 residues.